One sample yielded the 16 T cell receptor beta chains listed below, sequenced in a study of T cells in localized non-small cell lung cancer. Libraries were prepared by immunoSEQ multiplex PCR; TCRdb keeps only in-frame clonotypes and omits some of them. The sample shows about 35,000 clones, approximately 90% of them seen only once. Source: peripheral blood, taken before any cancer treatment. Every receptor here comes from a female donor of 60 years or more with stage I lung adenocarcinoma.

The gene calls are TRBV14 and TRBJ1-2; TRBD1 might be the D (5 bases). Germline CDR1 and CDR2: SGHDN and FVKESK. The CDR3 extends over 15 amino acids. Trimming shortened V by 3 bases and J by 4 bases, and 15 bases separated the two germline ends. The CDR3 loop reads CASSHQGLPRYGYTF. The CDR3, as DNA: TGTGCCAGCAGCCATCAGGGTCTCCCCCGCTATGGCTACACCTTC.

The V gene is TRBV2, the J gene TRBJ1-1; D is undetermined. The V and J ends lost 4 bases and 1 base respectively, with 10 bases between them. Per the germline V gene, CDR1 is SNHLY and CDR2 is FYNNEI. This CDR3 spans 14 amino acids. The CDR3 sequence: CASSADRWNTEAFF. The CDR3 DNA reads TGTGCCAGCAGTGCCGACCGATGGAACACTGAAGCTTTCTTT.

The chain recombines TRBV27 with TRBJ1-4; D gene unclear. The germline CDR1 and CDR2 sequences are MNHEY and SMNVEV (reference sequence). This CDR3 spans 13 amino acids. With 4 bases removed from V and 8 bases from J, the gap between germline ends came to 11 bases. Here the CDR3 DNA reads TGTGCCAGCAGTTCCGGTGGTGCGGAAAAACTGTTTTTT. Translating gives CASSSGGAEKLFF.

The chain employs TRBV10-3 and TRBJ2-7, with 7 bases lining up with TRBD1. The CDR3 loop spans 16 amino acids. V shed 3 bases, J shed 1 base, and the junction held 9 bases outside the gene matches. The germline gives CDR1 ENHRY, CDR2 SYGVKD. CDR3 coding DNA: TGTGCCATCAGTGAAAGTACAGGGGCCGATTCCTACGAGCAGTACTTC. Protein sequence: CAISESTGADSYEQYF.

The rearrangement uses TRBV2 and TRBJ1-4, with D tentatively TRBD1 (6 bases). Germline V gene lookup returns CDR1 SNHLY and CDR2 FYNNEI. V lost 3 bases and J 7 bases, leaving 12 bases between the germline ends. The CDR3 is 14 residues long. CDR3 in DNA: TGTGCCAGCAGTGATTACAGGGTTGGTGAAAAACTGTTTTTT. This gives the protein CASSDYRVGEKLFF.

The V call is TRBV7-9, the J call TRBJ2-2, with D perhaps assigned TRBD1 or TRBD2 (5 bases each). CDR1 is SEHNR and CDR2 is FQNEAQ in the germline V gene (reference sequence). Deletions cut 2 bases from V and 4 bases from J, with 8 bases between. This CDR3 is 14 amino acids long. The CDR3 sequence is CASSLMGVTGELFF. CDR3 bases: TGTGCCAGCAGCTTAATGGGGGTCACCGGGGAGCTGTTTTTT.

This rearrangement joins TRBV5-1 to TRBJ2-3; D gene unclear. CDR3 length: 13 residues. The germline V gene has CDR1 SGHRS and CDR2 YFSETQ. Trimming cost V 4 bases and J 2 bases, with 8 bases left between them. The CDR3 loop is CASSLSLTDTQYF. The CDR3 DNA reads as TGCGCCAGCAGCCTTAGTCTCACAGATACGCAGTATTTT.

In this sample, this clone turned up once. CDR3: CASSHRGRDGYTF. Here the CDR3 DNA reads TGTGCCAGCAGCCACAGGGGGCGCGATGGCTACACCTTC. V gene TRBV28 combines with J gene TRBJ1-2; 9 nucleotides agree with TRBD1. V lost 6 bases and J lost 6; bases outside the gene matches: 5. This CDR3 is built from 13 residues. CDR1 and CDR2 from the germline V gene are MDHEN and SYDVKM.

In its sample, this clone was seen once. V and J are TRBV2 and TRBJ2-7; D perhaps matches TRBD1 (5 bases). Germline-derived CDR1 and CDR2 are SNHLY and FYNNEI. The CDR3 is 13 residues long. The V and J ends lost 2 bases and 2 bases respectively, with 7 bases between them. The CDR3 DNA reads as TGTGCCAGCAGTGAACAGGGCCCCTACGAGCAGTACTTC. Translated, it gives CASSEQGPYEQYF.

The V and J genes are TRBV30 and TRBJ2-7, with TRBD1 matching 8 bases. CDR3 length: 16 residues. From germline, CDR1 is GTSNPN and CDR2 SVGIG (reference sequence). Losses at the gene ends were 2 bases for V and 5 bases for J; bases not matched to a gene: 14. The CDR3 nucleotides read TGTGCCTGGAGTTCAAGCCTTCAGGCAGGGGGCGACGAGCAGTACTTC. Its protein is CAWSSSLQAGGDEQYF.

This clone showed up just once. The chain is built from TRBV28 and TRBJ1-4, with D perhaps TRBD1 (6 bases). Germline CDR1 is MDHEN and CDR2 is SYDVKM. The CDR3 spans 15 residues. Trimming shortened V by 5 bases and J by 8 bases, and 18 bases separated the two germline ends. CDR3 DNA sequence: TGTGCCAGCAGTGAAGGGGGGGGTAGGAGGGAAAAACTGTTTTTT. It yields the protein CASSEGGGRREKLFF.

The rearrangement uses TRBV2 and TRBJ1-6; TRBD1 is a possible D gene (6 bases). Germline V lookup: CDR1 SNHLY, CDR2 FYNNEI. The V end lost 2 bases, the J end lost 10 bases, and 15 bases lay between the germline ends. The CDR3 totals 15 residues. The CDR3 bases are TGTGCCAGCAGTGAAACCCGGACTGGGACATCACCCCTCCACTTT. It encodes CASSETRTGTSPLHF.

In DNA form, the CDR3 reads TGTGCCAGCAGCGCGTCGCACCTAACTCCAAACTATGGCTACACCTTC. Protein sequence: CASSASHLTPNYGYTF. The chain recombines TRBV9 with TRBJ1-2, with D unresolved. With 3 bases removed from V and 2 bases from J, the gap between germline ends came to 17 bases. The CDR3 totals 16 residues. Germline CDR1 SGDLS, CDR2 YYNGEE.

V and J are TRBV29-1 and TRBJ2-3, with D perhaps assigned TRBD1 or TRBD2 (5 bases each). The V end was cut by 7 bases, the J end by 2 bases, with 16 bases between. CDR1 and CDR2 from the germline V gene are SQVTM and ANQGSEA. CDR3 length: 14 amino acids. The CDR3 sequence is CSAAGTRNTDTQYF. CDR3 bases: TGCAGCGCCGCCGGGACCCGAAACACAGATACGCAGTATTTT.

V usage is TRBV5-6 and J usage is TRBJ2-5, with D possibly matching TRBD2 (5 bases). V was cut by 3 bases and J by 7 bases, with 28 bases left in between. Germline loops: CDR1 SGHDT, CDR2 YYEEEE. CDR3 length: 18 residues. The CDR3 here is CASSWPYGEGWGTATQYF. For the CDR3, the DNA is TGTGCCAGCAGCTGGCCGTACGGAGAGGGATGGGGTACGGCGACCCAGTACTTC. Complete variable domain (other parts from reference TRBV5-6 and TRBJ2-5): DAGVTQSPTHLIKTRGQQVTLRCSPKSGHDTVSWYQQALGQGPQFIFQYYEEEERQRGNFPDRFSGHQFPNYSSELNVNALLLGDSALYLCASSWPYGEGWGTATQYFGPGTRLLVL.

The chain employs TRBV7-9 and TRBJ1-1; no reliable D call. Germline V CDR1 and CDR2: SEHNR, FQNEAQ (reference sequence). Deletions cut 10 bases from V and 0 bases from J, with 12 bases between. This CDR3 has 13 residues. The DNA for the CDR3 is TGTGCCACCGGACGGGATTTGAACACTGAAGCTTTCTTT. This encodes CATGRDLNTEAFF. The entire variable domain, with the rest obtained from reference TRBV7-9 and TRBJ1-1, is as follows: DTGVSQNPRHKITKRGQNVTFRCDPISEHNRLYWYRQTLGQGPEFLTYFQNEAQLEKSRLLSDRFSAERPKGSFSTLEIQRTEQGDSAMYLCATGRDLNTEAFFGQGTRLTVV.